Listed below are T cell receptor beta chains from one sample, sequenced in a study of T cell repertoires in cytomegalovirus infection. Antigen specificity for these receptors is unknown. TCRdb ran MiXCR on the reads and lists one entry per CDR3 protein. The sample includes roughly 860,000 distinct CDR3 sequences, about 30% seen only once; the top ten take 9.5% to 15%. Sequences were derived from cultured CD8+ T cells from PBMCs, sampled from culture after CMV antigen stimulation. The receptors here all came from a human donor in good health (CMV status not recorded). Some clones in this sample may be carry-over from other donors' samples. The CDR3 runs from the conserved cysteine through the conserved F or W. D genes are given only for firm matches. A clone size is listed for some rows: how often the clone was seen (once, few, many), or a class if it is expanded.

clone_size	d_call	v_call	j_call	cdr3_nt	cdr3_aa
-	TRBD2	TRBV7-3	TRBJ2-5	TGTGCCAGTGCGAGGAGTAGCGGGGGCCAAGAGACCCAGTACTTC	CASARSSGGQETQYF
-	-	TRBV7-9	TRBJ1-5	TGTGCCAGCAGCTTAGACAAATCTTCCCAGCATTTT	CASSLDKSSQHF
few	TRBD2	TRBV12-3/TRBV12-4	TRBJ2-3	TGTGCCAGCAGCTCCCTAGCGGGGGTGGGAGATACGCAGTATTTT	CASSSLAGVGDTQYF
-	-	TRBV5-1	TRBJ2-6	TGCGCCAGCAGCTCCTACATGGGGACCGACGACCTCTGGTCTGGGGCCAACGTCCTGACTTTC	CASSSYMGTDDLWSGANVLTF
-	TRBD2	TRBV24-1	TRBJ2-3	TGTGCCACCAGTGATCCCTATCGGGGGGGGGACCCAGATACGCAGTATTTT	CATSDPYRGGDPDTQYF
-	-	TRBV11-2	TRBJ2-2	TGTGCCAGCAGCCCTTGGGACCGGGCTGGGACCGGGGAGCTGTTTTTT	CASSPWDRAGTGELFF
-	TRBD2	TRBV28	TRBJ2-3	TGTGCCAACAGACAAACGGGACTAGCGGGCGGCACAGATACGCAGTATTTT	CANRQTGLAGGTDTQYF
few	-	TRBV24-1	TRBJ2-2	TGTGCCACCAGTGACAGGGACATGGAGGAGCTGTTTTTT	CATSDRDMEELFF
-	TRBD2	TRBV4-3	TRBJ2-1	TGCGCCAGCAGCCAAGAAGCGGGGGATTACGATGAGCAGTTCTTC	CASSQEAGDYDEQFF
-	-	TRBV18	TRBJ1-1	TGTGCCAGCTCACCAAGGAGGCTGCACCGGGACAAGAACACTGAAGCTTTCTTT	CASSPRRLHRDKNTEAFF
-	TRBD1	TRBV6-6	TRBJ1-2	TGTGCCAGCAGTTACCTCCATAAGGGACAGGGGGACTATGGCTACACCTTC	CASSYLHKGQGDYGYTF
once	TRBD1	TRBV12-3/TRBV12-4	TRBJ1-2	TGTGCCAGCAGTTGGAGTCCGACAGGGGGCGATGGCTACACCTTC	CASSWSPTGGDGYTF
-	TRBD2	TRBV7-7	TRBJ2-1	TGTGCTAGCAGCAAGACTAGCGGGACCCCCAATGAGCAGTTCTTC	CASSKTSGTPNEQFF
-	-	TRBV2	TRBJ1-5	TGTGCCAGCAGATCTACGGCCCCTGAGCCCCAGCATTTT	CASRSTAPEPQHF
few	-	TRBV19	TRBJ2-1	TGTGCCAGTAGTACTAGCCCGAGCTCCTACAATGAGCAGTTCTTC	CASSTSPSSYNEQFF
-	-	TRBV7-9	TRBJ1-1	TGTGCCAGCAGCGCACGAAGCACTGAAGCTTTCTTT	CASSARSTEAFF
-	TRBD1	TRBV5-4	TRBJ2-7	TGTGCCAGCAGCCAAATAGGCACAGGGGGTATGTACGAGCAGTACTTC	CASSQIGTGGMYEQYF
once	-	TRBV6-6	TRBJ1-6	TGTGCCAGCAGTTACTTGGGACCGTCGCTTTATAATTCACCCCTCCACTTT	CASSYLGPSLYNSPLHF
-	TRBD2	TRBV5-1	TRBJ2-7	TGCGCCAGCAGCTTAGGAGCGGGGCGTGAGCAGTACTTC	CASSLGAGREQYF
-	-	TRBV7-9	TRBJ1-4	TGTGCCAGCAGCCCGCAACAGTGGTGGGAAAAACTGTTTTTT	CASSPQQWWEKLFF
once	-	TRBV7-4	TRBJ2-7	TGTGCCAACAGCTTACTCAGGGACTCCTACGAGCAGTACTTC	CANSLLRDSYEQYF
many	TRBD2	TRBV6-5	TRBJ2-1	TGTGCCAGCAGTTGGACTAGCGGGGAATACAATGAGCAGTTCTTC	CASSWTSGEYNEQFF
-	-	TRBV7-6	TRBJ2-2	TGTGCCAGCAGCCCCCTCGCCCTCGGGGACACCGGGGAGCTGTTTTTT	CASSPLALGDTGELFF
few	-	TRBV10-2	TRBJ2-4	TGCGCCAGCAGTGTTACGCCGGCCAAAAACATTCAGTACTTC	CASSVTPAKNIQYF
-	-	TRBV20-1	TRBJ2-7	TGCAGTGCTCGACAGAAAAGCTCCTACGAGCAGTACTTC	CSARQKSSYEQYF
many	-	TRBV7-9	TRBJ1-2	TGTGCCAGCAGCGACGGGCAGGGCGCCCTCTATGGCTACACCTTC	CASSDGQGALYGYTF
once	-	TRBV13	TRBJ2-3	TGTGCCACTCCCAGCCGGGGCACAGATACGCAGTATTTT	CATPSRGTDTQYF